These 32 T cell receptor beta chains share one sample of origin, sequenced in a study of T cell repertoires in cytomegalovirus infection. TCRdb processed the reads anew with MiXCR; each CDR3 protein has one entry. This table has some 180,000 distinct CDR3 sequences, approximately 9.7% appearing once. The sequenced sample was PBMCs. These receptors originate from a human donor in good health (CMV status not recorded). Some clones in this sample may be carry-over from other donors' samples.

This clonotype showed up just a few times. The CDR3 spells CSVPTGGPSGISTDTQYF. The CDR3 region has the DNA TGCAGCGTACCGACTGGCGGGCCCTCCGGGATTAGCACAGATACGCAGTATTTT. The chain uses TRBV29-1 and TRBJ2-3; D is perhaps TRBD2 (5 bases). This CDR3 comprises 18 residues. Trimming took 6 bases from V and 0 from J, leaving 25 bases between them. The germline gives CDR1 SQVTM, CDR2 ANQGSEA.

This clonotype was counted at least ten times. The genes are TRBV7-2 and TRBJ2-7; D gene ambiguous. This CDR3 has 15 amino acids. Looked up from germline, CDR1 is SGHTA and CDR2 is FQGNSA. Trimming shortened V by 0 bases and J by 0 bases, and 9 bases separated the two germline ends. DNA of the CDR3: TGTGCCAGCAGCTTAGCCGTCAGCCCCTCCTACGAGCAGTACTTC. Translated, it gives CASSLAVSPSYEQYF.

This clonotype has ten or more counts. The rearrangement uses TRBV7-2 and TRBJ1-2; D is perhaps TRBD1 (5 bases). The CDR3 has 13 amino acids. The V gene lost 5 bases and the J gene lost 5 bases, with 12 bases spanning the gap. Germline lookup yields CDR1 SGHTA and CDR2 FQGNSA. Here the CDR3 reads CASSRDFGYGYTF. The CDR3 region has the DNA TGTGCCAGCAGCCGGGACTTCGGGTATGGCTACACCTTC.

In its sample, this clonotype was seen many times. V is TRBV28 and J is TRBJ2-3; D remains ambiguous. The CDR3 consists of 14 residues. The germline V and J ends were trimmed by 3 bases and 1 base, with 8 bases remaining between them. The germline V gene encodes CDR1 MDHEN and CDR2 SYDVKM. In nucleotides, the CDR3 is TGTGCCAGCAGTTTTCTCAGTGGCACAGATACGCAGTATTTT. It yields the protein CASSFLSGTDTQYF. Variable domain in full (rest from reference TRBV28 and TRBJ2-3): DVKVTQSSRYLVKRTGEKVFLECVQDMDHENMFWYRQDPGLGLRLIYFSYDVKMKEKGDIPEGYSVSREKKERFSLILESASTNQTSMYLCASSFLSGTDTQYFGPGTRLTVL.

This clonotype appeared many times. J is TRBJ2-7 and V is TRBV7-8; a possible D gene is TRBD1 (6 bases). The V gene's germline CDR1 is SGHVS and CDR2 FQNEAQ. The CDR3 consists of 13 residues. V was trimmed by 1 base and J by 6 bases, leaving 10 bases between them. The CDR3 spells CASSLGQEAEQYF. CDR3 in DNA: TGTGCCAGCAGCTTAGGACAGGAGGCCGAGCAGTACTTC.

This clonotype was counted a few times. This rearrangement joins TRBV6-6 to TRBJ2-7; a weak D match, TRBD1 (5 bases). The CDR3 is 15 residues long. Germline V lookup: CDR1 MNHNY, CDR2 SVGAGI (reference sequence). V was shortened by 2 bases and J by 0 bases, with 11 bases between the two germline ends. The CDR3 protein is CASSYQGSSSYEQYF. The CDR3 region has the DNA TGTGCCAGCAGTTACCAGGGATCAAGCTCCTACGAGCAGTACTTC.

There are many counts of this clonotype. J is TRBJ1-1 and V is TRBV25-1; 12 bases align to TRBD1. CDR1 and CDR2 from the germline V gene are MGHDK and SYGVNS. V trimming: 3 bases; J trimming: 10 bases; junction bases outside the gene matches: 9. CDR3 length: 15 residues. CDR3 region: CASSDDGTGGLRAFF. In DNA, the CDR3 is TGTGCCAGCAGTGACGACGGGACAGGGGGCCTGAGAGCTTTCTTT. The variable domain in full, with the rest retrieved from reference TRBV25-1 and TRBJ1-1, is EADIYQTPRYLVIGTGKKITLECSQTMGHDKMYWYQQDPGMELHLIHYSYGVNSTEKGDLSSESTVSRIRTEHFPLTLESARPSHTSQYLCASSDDGTGGLRAFFGQGTRLTVV.

Only a few counts were recorded for this clonotype. V usage is TRBV15 and J usage is TRBJ2-2; TRBD1 is a possible D gene (7 bases). This CDR3 is built from 16 residues. CDR1 and CDR2 from the germline V gene are LNHNV and YYDKDF (reference sequence). Trimming shortened V by 1 base and J by 2 bases, and 11 bases separated the two germline ends. The CDR3 is CATSRGRDSNTGELFF. In DNA form, the CDR3 reads TGTGCCACCAGCAGAGGGAGGGACAGCAACACCGGGGAGCTGTTTTTT. Supplemented by reference TRBV15 and TRBJ2-2, the full variable domain reads DAMVIQNPRYQVTQFGKPVTLSCSQTLNHNVMYWYQQKSSQAPKLLFHYYDKDFNNEADTPDNFQSRRPNTSFCFLDIRSPGLGDTAMYLCATSRGRDSNTGELFFGEGSRLTVL.

This clonotype was counted at least ten times. This chain links TRBV7-2 with TRBJ2-5; TRBD2 matches 8 bases. V gave up 1 base and J gave up 0 bases; unmatched junction bases: 7. This CDR3 contains 17 residues. Germline V gene sequence: CDR1 SGHTA, CDR2 FQGNSA. CDR3 amino acids: CASSLVVQREHQETQYF. For the CDR3, the DNA is TGTGCCAGCAGCTTAGTCGTCCAGCGGGAGCACCAAGAGACCCAGTACTTC.

This clonotype came up many times. V and J are TRBV15 and TRBJ1-5, with unresolved D. V was cut by 1 base and J by 6 bases, with 7 bases left in between. This CDR3 region has 13 residues. Per the germline V gene, CDR1 is LNHNV and CDR2 is YYDKDF (reference sequence). The CDR3 loop reads CATSRGAVQPQHF. The CDR3 DNA sequence: TGTGCCACCAGCAGAGGGGCGGTTCAGCCCCAGCATTTT.

This clonotype has at least ten counts. The chain carries TRBV6-2 or TRBV6-3 and TRBJ2-7; D not resolved. CDR1 is MNHEY and CDR2 is SVGEGT in the germline V gene. The germline V and J ends were trimmed by 2 bases and 2 bases, with 10 bases remaining between them. The CDR3 consists of 14 residues. Written as DNA, the CDR3 is TGTGCCAGCAGTTACCGGAACAGAGCCTACGAGCAGTACTTC. Translating gives CASSYRNRAYEQYF.

Notes on this clonotype: One junction end does not reproduce the germline sequence, and a read error may be involved. The rearrangement joins TRBV7-9 to TRBJ1-5, with D maybe TRBD1 (5 bases). Germline CDR1 and CDR2: SEHNR and FQNEAQ (reference sequence). The CDR3 totals 13 residues. In nucleotides, the CDR3 is TGTGCCATCAGCTCCGGACACGTCTGGTCCCAGCATTTT. It codes for CAISSGHVWSQHF.

This clonotype appeared many times. The rearrangement joins TRBV28 to TRBJ2-5; a weak D match, TRBD2 (7 bases). Between the trimmed V and J ends, which lost 1 base and 1 base, there was a span of 13 bases. This CDR3 is built from 16 residues. The germline CDR1 and CDR2 sequences are MDHEN and SYDVKM. The CDR3, as DNA: TGTGCCAGCAGTTTATATCGCGGGGGCATCCAAGAGACCCAGTACTTC. This sequence encodes CASSLYRGGIQETQYF. Looking up the rest from reference TRBV28 and TRBJ2-5 gives the full variable domain: DVKVTQSSRYLVKRTGEKVFLECVQDMDHENMFWYRQDPGLGLRLIYFSYDVKMKEKGDIPEGYSVSREKKERFSLILESASTNQTSMYLCASSLYRGGIQETQYFGPGTRLLVL.

The gene calls are TRBV14 and TRBJ2-7; D is perhaps TRBD2 (6 bases). The CDR3 covers 13 residues. Germline V gene lookup returns CDR1 SGHDN and CDR2 FVKESK. Trimming took 2 bases from V and 4 from J, leaving 9 bases between them. This CDR3 is CASSQTSWYEQYF. For the CDR3, the DNA is TGTGCCAGCAGCCAAACTAGCTGGTACGAGCAGTACTTC.

This clonotype has only one observation. CDR3 coding DNA: TGTGCCAGCAGGCGGCGGGGGGTTGGAGATACGCAGTATTTT. It translates to CASRRRGVGDTQYF. This chain uses TRBV27 with TRBJ2-3; 8 positions agree with TRBD2. With 6 bases clipped from V and 5 bases from J, the junction kept 7 bases outside the gene matches. Germline V gene sequence: CDR1 MNHEY, CDR2 SMNVEV (reference sequence). There are 14 residues in the CDR3.

The genes are TRBV29-1 and TRBJ2-5; 8 positions match TRBD1. Germline values: CDR1 SQVTM, CDR2 ANQGSEA. The V gene end was trimmed by 8 bases and the J gene end by 5 bases; junction bases not matched to a gene: 7. The CDR3 contains 12 residues. The CDR3 bases are TGCAGCCTTCGACAGGGGACGGAGACCCAGTACTTC. The encoded protein is CSLRQGTETQYF.

There are many counts of this clonotype. V usage is TRBV11-2 and J usage is TRBJ2-1; 11 positions agree with TRBD2. The V and J ends lost 0 bases and 4 bases, in that order; junction bases with no gene match: 5. CDR1 is SGHAT and CDR2 is FQNNGV in the germline V gene. This CDR3 region has 17 residues. CDR3 bases: TGTGCCAGCAGCTTAGAGTTAGCGGGGGGGCCATACAATGAGCAGTTCTTC. As protein: CASSLELAGGPYNEQFF.

This clonotype came up many times. This chain connects TRBV7-2 to TRBJ2-3; TRBD2 agrees at 10 bases. V lost 3 bases, J lost 2 bases, and 5 bases stayed unmatched. The CDR3 has 16 residues. Germline V gene lookup returns CDR1 SGHTA and CDR2 FQGNSA. CDR3 sequence (DNA): TGTGCCAGCAGCTTTACAGCGGGAGGGCCCACAGATACGCAGTATTTT. Its protein is CASSFTAGGPTDTQYF.

This clonotype was found many times. A read error may account for a junction end that differs from germline. V gene TRBV2 combines with J gene TRBJ2-3, with TRBD2 as a possible D gene (5 bases). Germline V gene sequence: CDR1 SNHLY, CDR2 FYNNEI. The CDR3 covers 15 residues. The CDR3 DNA is TGTGCCAGCAGCGAAGCGAATTACGCGGGAGATACGCAGTATTTT. Its translation is CASSEANYAGDTQYF.

The rearrangement uses TRBV27 and TRBJ1-4; weak D call: TRBD1 (6 bases). The CDR3 is made up of 14 amino acids. V was pared by 5 bases and J by 5 bases, with 12 bases between. Germline V lookup: CDR1 MNHEY, CDR2 SMNVEV (reference sequence). CDR3 loop: CASSGLRGNEKLFF. DNA of the CDR3: TGTGCCAGCAGTGGGCTCAGGGGAAATGAAAAACTGTTTTTT.

Only a few counts were recorded for this clonotype. The V and J genes are TRBV6-6 and TRBJ2-1; D is perhaps TRBD2 (6 bases). V was shortened by 1 base and J by 5 bases, with 15 bases between the two germline ends. Germline V lookup: CDR1 MNHNY, CDR2 SVGAGI (reference sequence). The CDR3 sequence is 16 residues long. CDR3 amino acids: CASSYFGGSVNNEQFF. The CDR3 DNA reads as TGTGCCAGCAGTTACTTTGGAGGGTCGGTAAACAATGAGCAGTTCTTC.

This clonotype was picked up many times. The junction departs from the called germline gene at one end, perhaps through a read error. V and J are TRBV11-2 and TRBJ2-3; 7 nucleotides match TRBD2. This CDR3 has 12 residues. Germline CDR1 reads SGHAT; CDR2 reads FQNNGV. In nucleotides, the CDR3 is TGTGCCAGCAGCTTAGTTGGCGGGAGTTGGCGTTTT. This gives the protein CASSLVGGSWRF. The full variable domain, rest sourced from reference TRBV11-2 and TRBJ2-3, is EAGVAQSPRYKIIEKRQSVAFWCNPISGHATLYWYQQILGQGPKLLIQFQNNGVVDDSQLPKDRFSAERLKGVDSTLKIQPAKLEDSAVYLCASSLVGGSWRFGPGTRLTVL.

This clonotype was seen many times. The chain links TRBV7-2 to TRBJ1-6; 9 bases agree with TRBD1. CDR1 SGHTA and CDR2 FQGNSA come from the germline V gene. The CDR3 covers 14 residues. V lost 5 bases, J lost 7 bases, and 3 bases stayed unmatched. For the CDR3, the DNA is TGTGCCAGCAGCCCGGGACAGGGAAATTCACCCCTCCACTTT. This sequence encodes CASSPGQGNSPLHF.

The sample holds many counts of this clonotype. The chain has TRBV28 and TRBJ1-1; D is undetermined. Germline V gene sequence: CDR1 MDHEN, CDR2 SYDVKM. The CDR3 length is 14 residues. Trimming removed 4 bases from V and 1 base from J, with 10 bases in between. The CDR3 is CASSSGRANTEAFF. The CDR3 DNA follows: TGTGCCAGCAGTTCCGGACGGGCGAACACTGAAGCTTTCTTT.

This clonotype showed up many times. The chain uses TRBV7-2 and TRBJ2-7; the D gene is possibly TRBD2 (6 bases). CDR1 and CDR2 (germline): SGHTA, FQGNSA. The CDR3 runs to 15 residues. Trimming cost V 5 bases and J 2 bases, with 16 bases left between them. CDR3 sequence: CASSGGTLPTYEQYF. CDR3 DNA: TGTGCCAGCAGCGGCGGGACCCTTCCCACCTACGAGCAGTACTTC.

This clonotype was counted many times. The V gene is TRBV5-4, the J gene TRBJ2-7, with D possibly TRBD2 on 6 matching bases. V lost 4 bases, J lost 1 base, and 15 bases lay in between. The CDR3 covers 15 residues. CDR1 and CDR2 (germline): SGHNT, YYREEE (reference sequence). For the CDR3, the DNA is TGTGCCAGCAGCGTTGCCGGGACTTTATCCTACGAGCAGTACTTC. Translated: CASSVAGTLSYEQYF.

This clonotype came up a few times. The genes are TRBV20-1 and TRBJ1-1; no definite D call. Trimming cost V 1 base and J 5 bases, with 14 bases left between them. Germline assignment: CDR1 DFQATT and CDR2 SNEGSKA (reference sequence). The CDR3 loop spans 14 amino acids. CDR3 sequence reads: CSARGGGPSTEAFF. CDR3 bases: TGCAGTGCTAGAGGGGGAGGCCCCTCGACTGAAGCTTTCTTT.

This clonotype was counted many times. J is TRBJ2-7 and V is TRBV28; TRBD1 is a possible D gene (6 bases). V dropped 2 bases and J dropped 3 bases, with 8 bases sitting between them. There are 13 residues in the CDR3. Germline CDR1 reads MDHEN; CDR2 reads SYDVKM. As DNA, the CDR3 is TGTGCCAGCAGTTTAAGGGACATCTACGAGCAGTACTTC. This gives the protein CASSLRDIYEQYF.

This clonotype has at least ten counts. The chain employs TRBV7-2 and TRBJ1-2; D is undetermined. V was shortened by 0 bases and J by 7 bases, with 9 bases between the two germline ends. Per germline, CDR1 SGHTA and CDR2 FQGNSA. The CDR3 has 13 amino acids. The CDR3 sequence: CASSLASAGGYTF. CDR3 bases: TGTGCCAGCAGCTTAGCGTCAGCCGGTGGCTACACCTTC.

This chain connects TRBV4-2 to TRBJ1-2; 10 nucleotides match TRBD1. Germline V gene sequence: CDR1 LGHNA, CDR2 YNFKEQ. The CDR3 consists of 15 residues. With V trimmed by 1 base and J by 2 bases, 1 base remained unmatched. For the CDR3, the DNA is TGTGCCAGCAGCCAAGTGGGACAGGGGAACTATGGCTACACCTTC. Its translation: CASSQVGQGNYGYTF.

The table lists this clonotype with many counts. The genes are TRBV7-2 and TRBJ2-1; 9 bases fit TRBD2. CDR3 length: 15 amino acids. The J segment lost 0 bases and the V segment lost 5 bases, leaving 2 bases of the junction unmatched. CDR1 is SGHTA, CDR2 FQGNSA, per germline. The CDR3, as DNA: TGTGCCAGCAGCGGAGCGGGGGGCTCCTACAATGAGCAGTTCTTC. Protein sequence: CASSGAGGSYNEQFF.

The sample holds many counts of this clonotype. The chain is built from TRBV7-2 and TRBJ1-5; D may be TRBD1 (6 bases). The CDR3 length is 13 residues. V was pared by 5 bases and J by 7 bases, with 12 bases between. The germline gives CDR1 SGHTA, CDR2 FQGNSA. CDR3 in amino acids: CASSVRGQQPQHF. CDR3 sequence (DNA): TGTGCCAGCAGCGTTAGGGGACAACAGCCCCAGCATTTT.